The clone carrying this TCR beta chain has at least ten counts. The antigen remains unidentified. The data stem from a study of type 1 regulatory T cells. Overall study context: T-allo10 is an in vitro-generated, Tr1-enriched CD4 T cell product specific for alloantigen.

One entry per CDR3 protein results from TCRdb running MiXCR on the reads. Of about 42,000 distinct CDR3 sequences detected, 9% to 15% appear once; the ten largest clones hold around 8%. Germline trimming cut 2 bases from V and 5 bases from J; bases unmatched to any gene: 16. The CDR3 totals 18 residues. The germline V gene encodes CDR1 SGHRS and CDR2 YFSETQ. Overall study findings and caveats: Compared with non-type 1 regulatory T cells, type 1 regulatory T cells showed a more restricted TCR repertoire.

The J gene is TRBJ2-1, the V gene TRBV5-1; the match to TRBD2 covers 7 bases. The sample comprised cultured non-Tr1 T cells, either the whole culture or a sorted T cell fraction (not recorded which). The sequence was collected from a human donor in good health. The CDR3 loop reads CASSFNSVALAANNEQFF. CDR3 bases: TGCGCCAGCAGCTTTAATTCCGTGGCGCTAGCGGCAAACAATGAGCAGTTCTTC.